This T cell receptor (beta chain) was captured by sequencing in a study of cytomegalovirus exposure and HLA in healthy donors (dated by TCRdb to 2015 to 2018). For context, the study as a whole: According to an earlier analysis of a few hundred of the donors, about 179 million T cells yielded 120 million or so unique TCR beta sequences and approximately 300 Gb of sequence data. A handful of DR-DQ haplotypes were handled as single units for association and clustering because linkage in the cohort was strong. To study patterns of TCR occurrence, a later analysis re-analyzed previously published TCR beta repertoires from 500 to 850 donors and added high-resolution HLA genotyping. In addition to the first cohort of hundreds of subjects, a separate validation cohort of some 120 different subjects was used. The genetic ancestry cluster associated with self-reported Caucasian donors included about four fifths of the roughly 380 genotyped donors. The number of donors typed differed by locus, with about 629-630 for A, B, C, DRB1 and DQB1, 522 for DQA1, 600 to 610 for DPA1, and some 440 for DPB1. High-throughput TCR immunosequencing, statistical association of individual TCRs with disease status, and machine learning were combined to predict cytomegalovirus infection status. HLA typing covered class I and class II loci at four-digit resolution. The T cell repertoires of around 670 subjects were profiled by immunosequencing and related to cytomegalovirus serostatus. The later analysis used no new phenotypic data to find candidate immune exposures, relying instead on TCR beta sequences and their occurrence across donors. Donor age, sex, ethnicity and CMV serostatus were compiled together with the repertoire data. All discovery cohort repertoires had been generated using a single sequencing platform. Approximately 300 gigabases of sequencing data and around 88 million unique TCR sequences made up an early release that covered approximately 650 HLA-typed donors. The study was designed to test whether signatures of past pathogen exposure could be identified by cataloging public T cell receptors. Across some 400 genotyped donors of the cohort, an average of approximately 220,000 unique TCR beta nucleotide sequences per donor were sequenced, and roughly 18% of those sequences were non-productive. In a later genetic analysis, genome-wide SNP genotypes for about three fifths of the 666 donors were used, and that subset was treated as a discovery cohort. An earlier analysis of fewer than 700 of the donors applied high-throughput TCR beta sequencing to assess whether each TCR beta V gene segment acted as functional or pseudogenic.

Study-level results and caveats: In a later analysis, several top co-occurrence clusters were reported to appear linked to parvovirus B19, influenza, CMV and Epstein-Barr virus. Linkage disequilibrium might explain the correlated functional status among segregating V segments, but an unknown experimental factor could not be excluded. According to a later analysis, most CMV-associated TCR beta chains appeared to be HLA-restricted, and the HLA associations seemed to be driven largely by CMV exposure. While some public TCRs were present in many individuals, most TCR sequences turned up only very rarely across donors. V-gene and J-gene trimming of TCR beta chains was associated with a missense DCLRE1C variant in a later genetic analysis, and the association was replicated in an independent cohort. In a later analysis, HLA-associated TCR beta chains were found to be more clonally expanded and to have lower generation probabilities than equally common non-associated chains. A later genetic analysis reported fewer N-insertions in productive TCRs among donors in an Asian-associated ancestry cluster than the roughly 640-donor mean. The 87-base-pair reads could not distinguish some IMGT-functional V segments, including TRBV6-2 and TRBV6-3, so those segments were excluded. A further reported finding was that TCR beta sequences accurately predicted the HLA-A and HLA-B alleles for most subjects in the first cohort. In vitro tests confirmed that a few of the cytomegalovirus-associated TCR beta chains recognize cytomegalovirus antigens. Because counts were too low, seventeen rarely observed V segments, including chromosome 9 orphons, were excluded from the earlier analysis of some 590 of the donors. The classifier was reported to diagnose cytomegalovirus status with high specificity and sensitivity in both the original cohort and the validation cohort. A cluster of highly shared sequence variants was judged likely to represent a technical artifact of the sequencing pipeline. Presence/absence analyses assumed roughly uniform sequencing depth across donors, an assumption that may not hold. The cohort was sequenced for TCR beta chains only, and without alpha or paired-chain data the features that could be detected were limited. Assigning TCR associations to individual alleles was difficult when HLA alleles, especially DR and DQ, strongly co-occurred. In the study, around 150 TCR beta chains were listed as associated with cytomegalovirus. For the cohort, immune exposure information was limited to CMV serostatus. In an earlier analysis of some 640 of the donors, most TCR beta V segments were observed in productive rearrangements about 87% or about 30% of the time, broadly matching IMGT annotations. A later analysis found that TCR association rates varied across HLA loci, with DRB1 alleles showing the most associated TCRs and HLA-C alleles the fewest. At a false discovery rate of 0.05, a later analysis linked 16,951 TCR beta sequences to specific HLA alleles. The authors suggested that the approach could potentially be extended to other disease states and immunological phenotypes. Because HLA typing was unavailable for some donors at each locus, only the typed subset was used in association tests.

As encoded in the germline V gene, CDR1 is SGDLS while CDR2 is YYNGEE. The V end loses 0 bases and the J end loses 3 bases, and a stretch of 18 bases separates them. The CDR3, cysteine through phenylalanine, is 18 amino acids long. Just CDR3 DNA is preserved here, 54 bases in frame from base 1. Of note for this clone: Its antigen specificity is not known. The input lacks base qualities; no much larger clone sits a single base away.

Library preparation was by the immunoSEQ multiplex PCR assay. The multiplex PCR relied on a mix of 60 forward primers for TCR Vbeta segments and 13 reverse primers for TCR Jbeta segments. Amplification of the CDR3 region of rearranged TCR beta genes was performed with a multiplex PCR assay on genomic DNA. On the Illumina HiSeq System, the amplified TCR beta libraries were sequenced as 87-base-pair reads. The paper's data handling went like this. Across the 500 to 850 repertoires, a later analysis counted 60 million to 90 million unique TCR beta chains, roughly 11 million of which were shared by at least two donors. A nearest-neighbor algorithm error-corrected the raw reads and collapsed the reads into unique sequences, merging closely related sequences to remove PCR and sequencing errors. V, D and J gene segments were assigned by aligning CDR3 sequences to IMGT reference sequences. For a sequence to be retained, a match of at least six nucleotides was required to both a V gene segment and a J gene segment. Rearrangements were called productive when the CDR3 lacked stop codons and stayed in frame with V and J; all others were non-productive. CDR3 was defined according to IMGT convention as the region running from the second conserved V-encoded cysteine to the conserved J-encoded phenylalanine. In an earlier analysis of more than 550 of the donors, sequences lacking an unambiguous match to a single V gene segment were excluded. In an earlier analysis of a few hundred of the donors, V segments were called functional above 56.7% productive rearrangements and were called segregating when the between-donor standard deviation exceeded 5%. To diagnose cytomegalovirus status from the catalog of TCR beta chain sequences, a statistical classification framework was built. In a later analysis, TCR nucleotide sequences were compared against IMGT/GENE-DB human TR gene sequences so that V and J genes could be assigned. The TCRdist pipeline was used in a later analysis to assign CDR3 sequences and most-parsimonious VDJ recombination scenarios. In a later analysis, each TCR beta chain was defined by its CDR3 amino acid sequence together with its V-gene family, and reads lacking a unique V-gene family were excluded. To address suspected cross-contamination and a sequencing artifact, a later analysis removed a few hundred highly shared, low-generation-probability nucleotide sequences. In a later analysis, a clonal expansion index for each public chain was calculated from normalized within-repertoire ranks of inferred template counts. In a later analysis, generation probabilities were computed using a VDJ recombination model fitted to out-of-frame rearrangements, and the results were checked against IGoR. Hypergeometric tests were used in a later analysis to score TCR-TCR, TCR-HLA and TCR-CMV co-occurrence, with a repertoire-size bias correction applied to the TCR pairs. A later analysis estimated false discovery rates by permuting HLA or CMV assignments 20 times. In a later analysis, co-occurring TCRs were grouped using DBSCAN, with TCRdist sequence similarity added in when clustering inside HLA-allele-positive subsets. For co-occurrence clustering, repertoires with fewer than 30,000 or more than 120,000 public chains were excluded, along with about five repertoires with anomalous nucleotide sharing. This immuneACCESS table, as held by TCRdb, lists in-frame sequences with V and J called but not all clones. Of the missing ones, under half trace to an unresolved V gene in checked studies; the others have no known cause. V, J and clone size reflect that table, while D and trimming were determined from the DNA. The sample table shows approximately 160,000 clones, and 75% to 85% are seen once. The ten most abundant clones make up 0.6% to 0.9% of the sample.

The cohort comprised fewer than 700 healthy bone marrow donors. All cohort members were sampled while nominally healthy, although unrecorded immune exposures were likely present. The donor was CMV seronegative and was included in the group of 352 seronegative cohort members. A peripheral blood sample was collected from each donor, and TCR beta sequencing was performed on peripheral blood mononuclear cells. Genomic DNA extraction from the blood cell samples was performed with the Qiagen DNeasy Blood Extraction Kit. The V gene is TRBV9 and the J gene is TRBJ2-2; TRBD2 is a weak D gene call, 6 bases matching. The source of this sequence is a female donor in good health and CMV-seronegative. Material: PBMCs. The CDR3 corresponds to CASSVGVGTGVYTGELFF. The sequence in DNA is TGTGCCAGCAGCGTAGGGGTTGGAACGGGAGTCTACACCGGGGAGCTGTTTTTT.